This T cell receptor (beta chain) derives from a study of T cell responses to AZD1222 COVID-19 vaccine. Clones were read by immunoSEQ multiplex PCR, and TCRdb kept only the in-frame ones, dropping some. The repertoire consists of approximately 200,000 clones, with 87% occurring once and the leading ten covering 2.5% to 3%. Germline V gene data show CDR1 as SGHAT and CDR2 as FQNNGV. Losses at the gene ends were 4 bases for V and 5 bases for J; bases not matched to a gene: 5. CDR3 size: 14 residues. The receptor was derived from an adult in good health. This chain links TRBV11-2 with TRBJ2-5; 9 bases are shared with TRBD2. Sequencing was performed on peripheral blood, taken on day 0 of MenACWY control vaccination. The CDR3: CASSSPSGGETQYF. The DNA for the CDR3 is TGTGCCAGCAGCTCGCCGAGCGGGGGGGAGACCCAGTACTTC.